One and the same sample provided the 17 T cell receptor beta chains below, sequenced in a study of glioma-infiltrating T cells after dendritic cell vaccination (dated by TCRdb to the mid-2010s). Library preparation employed the immunoSEQ multiplex PCR assay. In its TCRdb copy, this immuneACCESS table keeps in-frame sequences only and misses some clones. Where compared with another copy, unresolved V genes explain less than half of these, and the others have no known cause. This sample lists roughly 100,000 clones; around 81% were detected once. The ten most abundant clones make up approximately 12% of the sample. The sample was blood, taken before dendritic cell vaccination. All receptors come from a human donor with glioblastoma.

The chain carries TRBV11-1 and TRBJ2-7; 7 bases map to TRBD1. The CDR3 has 14 residues. V trimming: 5 bases; J trimming: 5 bases; junction bases outside the gene matches: 9. Germline CDR1 and CDR2: SGHAT and FQDESV (reference sequence). The CDR3 nucleotides are TGTGCCAGCAGCCGACAGGGATCGGTGAACGAGCAGTACTTC. Its translation is CASSRQGSVNEQYF.

This chain connects TRBV11-2 to TRBJ2-7, with D possibly being TRBD1 (6 bases). V was clipped by 0 bases and J by 4 bases, with 10 bases between them. The CDR3 runs 14 residues. From germline, CDR1 is SGHAT and CDR2 FQNNGV. The CDR3: CASSLDFDRYEQYF. The CDR3, as DNA: TGTGCCAGCAGCTTAGATTTTGACAGGTACGAGCAGTACTTC. Full variable domain (remainder filled in from reference TRBV11-2 and TRBJ2-7): EAGVAQSPRYKIIEKRQSVAFWCNPISGHATLYWYQQILGQGPKLLIQFQNNGVVDDSQLPKDRFSAERLKGVDSTLKIQPAKLEDSAVYLCASSLDFDRYEQYFGPGTRLTVT.

The rearrangement uses TRBV7-8 and TRBJ2-7; possible D gene TRBD2, 5 bases. Germline CDR1 SGHVS, CDR2 FQNEAQ. This CDR3 region has 14 residues. V was pared by 3 bases and J by 5 bases, with 14 bases between. The CDR3 DNA follows: TGTGCCAGCAGCTTGATCATAGGGCGGGACGAGCAGTACTTC. Its translation is CASSLIIGRDEQYF. Full variable domain (remainder filled in from reference TRBV7-8 and TRBJ2-7): GAGVSQSPRYKVAKRGQDVALRCDPISGHVSLFWYQQALGQGPEFLTYFQNEAQLDKSGLPSDRFFAERPEGSVSTLKIQRTQQEDSAVYLCASSLIIGRDEQYFGPGTRLTVT.

This clone was counted only a few times. The J gene is TRBJ1-2, the V gene TRBV5-5; 10 bases are shared with TRBD1. The ends lost 5 bases at V and 8 bases at J; junction bases unmatched: 9. Per the germline V gene, CDR1 is SGHKS and CDR2 is YYEKEE (reference sequence). The CDR3 has 14 amino acids. The CDR3 DNA sequence: TGTGCCAGCAGTTTCCCGGGACAGGGGCGGGGCTACACCTTC. It specifies CASSFPGQGRGYTF.

The V gene is TRBV2, the J gene TRBJ1-5; no definite D call. V lost 6 bases and J 2 bases, leaving 11 bases between the germline ends. The length of the CDR3 is 14 residues. Looked up from germline, CDR1 is SNHLY and CDR2 is FYNNEI. The DNA of the CDR3 is TGTGCCAGCAGCGCTGACACGCGCAATCAGCCCCAGCATTTT. Its translation is CASSADTRNQPQHF.

The chain employs TRBV6-1 and TRBJ1-5; 7 bases agree with TRBD1. J was trimmed by 3 bases and V by 2 bases; bases with no gene match: 10. The CDR3 is made up of 17 amino acids. CDR1 and CDR2 from the germline V gene are MNHNS and SASEGT. The CDR3 region is CASSETRNRGLNQPQHF. The CDR3 DNA follows: TGTGCCAGCAGTGAAACAAGGAACAGGGGTCTCAATCAGCCCCAGCATTTT.

The V call is TRBV18, the J call TRBJ2-7; D possibly corresponds to TRBD1 (6 bases). The CDR3 runs 12 residues. The V end lost 3 bases, the J end lost 5 bases, and 8 bases lay between the germline ends. CDR1 is KGHSH, CDR2 LQKENI, per germline. CDR3 sequence (DNA): TGTGCCAGCTCACCGGGGGCCGACGAGCAGTACTTC. Translating gives CASSPGADEQYF. The full variable domain, with the rest looked up from reference TRBV18 and TRBJ2-7, is NAGVMQNPRHLVRRRGQEARLRCSPMKGHSHVYWYRQLPEEGLKFMVYLQKENIIDESGMPKERFSAEFPKEGPSILRIQQVVRGDSAAYFCASSPGADEQYFGPGTRLTVT.

This CDR3 reads CASSRGQGTSGNEQFF. Written as DNA, the CDR3 is TGCGCCAGCAGTAGGGGACAGGGGACCTCGGGCAATGAGCAGTTCTTC. The chain links TRBV5-1 to TRBJ2-1, with 10 bases aligning to TRBD1. CDR3 size: 16 residues. The V gene end was trimmed by 5 bases and the J gene end by 6 bases; junction bases not matched to a gene: 11. CDR1 is SGHRS, CDR2 YFSETQ, per germline. Filled out from reference TRBV5-1 and TRBJ2-1, the complete variable domain reads KAGVTQTPRYLIKTRGQQVTLSCSPISGHRSVSWYQQTPGQGLQFLFEYFSETQRNKGNFPGRFSGRQFSNSRSEMNVSTLELGDSALYLCASSRGQGTSGNEQFFGPGTRLTVL.

This chain connects TRBV7-3 to TRBJ2-1; possibly TRBD1 for D (6 bases). Germline V lookup: CDR1 SGHTA, CDR2 FQGTGA. The CDR3 spans 14 residues. Trimming took 5 bases from V and 5 from J, leaving 13 bases between them. Here the CDR3 DNA reads TGTGCCAGCAGCCCAGACAGGACCAACAATGAGCAGTTCTTC. This translates into CASSPDRTNNEQFF.

This chain uses TRBV9 with TRBJ1-2; possible D gene TRBD1, 5 bases. V lost 0 bases, J lost 1 base, and 10 bases lay in between. This CDR3 has 15 amino acids. CDR1 is SGDLS, CDR2 YYNGEE, per germline. As DNA, the CDR3 is TGTGCCAGCAGCGTAGGGGGAGGGGTTAACTATGGCTACACCTTC. It codes for CASSVGGGVNYGYTF.

This clone was recorded only once. The chain links TRBV11-2 to TRBJ2-1; maybe TRBD1 (5 bases). V dropped 0 bases and J dropped 9 bases, with 15 bases sitting between them. CDR1 and CDR2 from the germline V gene are SGHAT and FQNNGV. The CDR3 has 15 residues. CDR3 protein: CASSLDGRERSEQFF. The CDR3 DNA reads TGTGCCAGCAGCTTAGATGGCAGGGAACGCTCTGAGCAGTTCTTC.

A single count supports this clone. J is TRBJ1-1 and V is TRBV7-2; no reliable D call. The CDR3 extends over 15 amino acids. Trimming cost V 0 bases and J 0 bases, with 8 bases left between them. The V gene's germline CDR1 is SGHTA and CDR2 FQGNSA. The CDR3 sequence is CASSLAREMNTEAFF. CDR3 DNA sequence: TGTGCCAGCAGCTTAGCTCGGGAGATGAACACTGAAGCTTTCTTT. The whole variable domain, filled in from reference TRBV7-2 and TRBJ1-1, reads GAGVSQSPSNKVTEKGKDVELRCDPISGHTALYWYRQSLGQGLEFLIYFQGNSAPDKSGLPSDRFSAERTGGSVSTLTIQRTQQEDSAVYLCASSLAREMNTEAFFGQGTRLTVV.

CDR3 loop: CAISRDSDYEQYF. The CDR3 DNA reads as TGTGCCATCAGTCGGGACAGTGACTACGAGCAGTACTTC. The chain employs TRBV10-3 and TRBJ2-7; 7 bases line up with TRBD1. Germline V lookup: CDR1 ENHRY, CDR2 SYGVKD. Trimming at V came to 5 bases and at J to 3 bases, leaving 4 bases not matched to a gene. CDR3 length: 13 amino acids.

This clone has more than one count but fewer than ten. The gene calls are TRBV5-4 and TRBJ1-2, with D tentatively TRBD1 (6 bases). CDR1 SGHNT and CDR2 YYREEE come from the germline V gene (reference sequence). The CDR3 totals 13 residues. V lost 4 bases and J 6 bases, leaving 13 bases between the germline ends. CDR3 bases: TGTGCCAGCAGCCCCGGACAGCGAGATGGCTACACCTTC. It is translated as CASSPGQRDGYTF.

This chain joins TRBV6-1 and TRBJ2-7; D is possibly TRBD1 (5 bases). The V gene lost 7 bases and the J gene lost 2 bases, with 12 bases spanning the gap. The CDR3 is 13 residues long. The V gene's germline CDR1 is MNHNS and CDR2 SASEGT. This CDR3 reads CASTGHATYEQYF. CDR3 in DNA: TGTGCCAGCACAGGACACGCCACCTACGAGCAGTACTTC.

This clone was observed a handful of times. The chain has TRBV4-2 and TRBJ2-7, with 9 bases identical to TRBD2. The CDR3 sequence is 16 residues long. Germline lookup yields CDR1 LGHNA and CDR2 YNFKEQ. Trimming took 4 bases from V and 1 from J; bases not matched to a gene: 8. This CDR3 reads CASSRSTTSGSYEQYF. For the CDR3, the DNA is TGTGCCAGCAGCCGGTCCACGACTAGCGGTTCCTACGAGCAGTACTTC.

The V gene is TRBV5-6, the J gene TRBJ1-3, with 9 bases lining up with TRBD1. Losses at the gene ends were 4 bases for V and 2 bases for J; bases not matched to a gene: 7. The CDR3 runs 16 residues. Germline assignment: CDR1 SGHDT and CDR2 YYEEEE. The CDR3, as DNA: TGTGCCAGCAGCGGGGGGACAGGGAGTCCTGGAAACACCATATATTTT. Protein sequence: CASSGGTGSPGNTIYF.